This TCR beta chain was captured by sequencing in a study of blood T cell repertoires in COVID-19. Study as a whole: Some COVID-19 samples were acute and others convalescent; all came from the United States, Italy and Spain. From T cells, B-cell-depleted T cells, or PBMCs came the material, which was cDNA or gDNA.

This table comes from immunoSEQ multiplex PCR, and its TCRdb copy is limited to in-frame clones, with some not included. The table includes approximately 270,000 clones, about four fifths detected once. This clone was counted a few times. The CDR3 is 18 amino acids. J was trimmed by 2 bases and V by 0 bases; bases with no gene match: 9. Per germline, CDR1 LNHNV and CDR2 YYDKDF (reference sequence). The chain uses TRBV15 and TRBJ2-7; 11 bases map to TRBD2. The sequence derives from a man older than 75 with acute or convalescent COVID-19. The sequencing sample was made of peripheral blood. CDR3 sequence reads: CATSRDPTSGGFPYEQYF. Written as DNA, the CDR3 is TGTGCCACCAGCAGAGATCCAACTAGCGGGGGCTTCCCCTACGAGCAGTACTTC.